One sample yielded the 5 T cell receptor beta chains listed below, sequenced in a study of cytomegalovirus exposure and HLA in healthy donors. The data were produced by immunoSEQ multiplex PCR, yet TCRdb's version contains in-frame clones alone and is incomplete. The table shows over 75,000 clones, with about nine tenths occurring only once. Sample: PBMCs. These receptor sequences come from a man aged 25 to 45 in good health and CMV-seronegative.

A single count supports this clone. V is TRBV21-1 and J is TRBJ1-1. TRBV21-1 counts as a pseudogene. This CDR3 region has 13 residues. The CDR3, as DNA: TGTGCCAGCAGCAAAGAAGCCCCCACTGAAGCTTTCTTT. The encoded protein is CASSKEAPTEAFF.

The rearrangement joins TRBV9 to TRBJ2-2, with D uncertain. CDR3 size: 14 residues. Germline V gene sequence: CDR1 SGDLS, CDR2 YYNGEE. V lost 0 bases to trimming and J lost 8 bases, with 11 bases between them. CDR3 bases: TGTGCCAGCAGCGTAGATATCCTTGTTGGGGAGCTGTTTTTT. Translation gives CASSVDILVGELFF. The variable domain in full, with the rest retrieved from reference TRBV9 and TRBJ2-2, is DSGVTQTPKHLITATGQRVTLRCSPRSGDLSVYWYQQSLDQGLQFLIQYYNGEERAKGNILERFSAQQFPDLHSELNLSSLELGDSALYFCASSVDILVGELFFGEGSRLTVL.

This chain links TRBV19 with TRBJ1-1, with 7 bases that match TRBD1. V lost 6 bases to trimming and J lost 6 bases; unmatched junction nucleotides: 4. This CDR3 is 12 amino acids long. Looked up from germline, CDR1 is LNHDA and CDR2 is SQIVND (reference sequence). The chain's CDR3 is CASRRTGAEAFF. CDR3 sequence (DNA): TGTGCCAGTAGACGGACAGGTGCTGAAGCTTTCTTT.

This rearrangement joins TRBV11-2 to TRBJ1-6; perhaps TRBD1 as D (6 bases). The CDR3 consists of 13 residues. Germline V gives CDR1 SGHAT, CDR2 FQNNGV. V was clipped by 7 bases and J by 7 bases, with 11 bases between them. CDR3 in amino acids: CASTWTVNSPLHF. The DNA for the CDR3 is TGTGCCAGCACCTGGACAGTCAATTCACCCCTCCACTTT.

V and J are TRBV6-5 and TRBJ1-1; D unclear. V lost 5 bases and J 3 bases, leaving 13 bases between the germline ends. There are 14 residues in the CDR3. Germline CDR1 and CDR2: MNHEY and SVGAGI. The CDR3 coding sequence is TGTGCCAGCAGTATCCTGCGGGAGGACACTGAAGCTTTCTTT. As protein: CASSILREDTEAFF.